The clone carrying this T cell receptor (beta chain) has more than one count but fewer than ten. A single record per CDR3 protein comes from TCRdb applying MiXCR to the RT-PCR reads. The table includes around 160,000 distinct CDR3 sequences, roughly 31% detected once. This record comes from a study of patients and donors after allogeneic stem cell transplantation. V was clipped by 4 bases and J by 0 bases; unmatched bases: 5. This CDR3 has 16 amino acids. Germline-derived CDR1 and CDR2 are MGHRA and YSYEKL. The sequencing sample was made of blood, either unsorted or a sorted T cell fraction (not recorded which). The V and J genes are TRBV4-1 and TRBJ2-1, with 8 bases aligning to TRBD2. The source of this sequence is a human donor who was either an allogeneic HSCT recipient or a stem cell or donor lymphocyte infusion donor (not recorded which). It is not recorded whose cells these are; they may come from a transplant donor. DNA of the CDR3: TGCGCCAGCAGCCCCTCGAGCGGGAGCTCCTACAATGAGCAGTTCTTC. This gives the protein CASSPSSGSSYNEQFF.